This T cell receptor beta chain was retrieved from a study of glioma-infiltrating T cells. Findings and caveats of the study: Gliomas, especially low-grade, showed above-expected tissue-blood divergence; non-neoplastic patients showed below.

The CDR3 extends over 14 amino acids. The germline V and J ends were trimmed by 0 bases and 2 bases, with 8 bases remaining between them. Germline assignment: CDR1 MNHNS and CDR2 SASEGT. The iRepertoire nested amplicon-rescue multiplex PCR amplified TCR alpha and beta CDR3s from RNA. MiXCR, run by TCRdb on the multiplex PCR reads, gives a single entry per CDR3 protein. The sample gives about 140,000 distinct CDR3 sequences, about two fifths of which show up once; about a fifth is in the top ten. This clonotype was detected a few times. What it recognizes is unknown. Sequencing input: glioma tissue, nonneoplastic brain tissue, or PBMCs (not recorded which). The chain carries TRBV6-1 and TRBJ2-7; D may be TRBD1 (5 bases). The receptor comes from a human donor with low-grade glioma or glioblastoma, undergoing nonglioma brain surgery, or in good health (not recorded which). DNA for the CDR3: TGTGCCAGCAGTGAAGCGACAGCCACCTACGAGCAGTACTTC. Translating it yields CASSEATATYEQYF.